This T cell receptor (beta chain) was found in a study of T-cell reconstitution after alpha-beta-depleted transplantation in children. The TCRbeta library was prepared with unique molecular identifiers. TCRdb itself ran the PCR reads through MiXCR, one entry per CDR3 protein. The data hold approximately 210,000 distinct CDR3 sequences, with approximately 15% observed a single time. Germline V CDR1 and CDR2: ENHRY, SYGVKD. The trim removed 8 bases at V and 3 bases at J, leaving 0 bases unmatched. This CDR3 region has 11 residues. The sequencing here drew on PBMCs, mostly from graft donor cells, taken 360 days after TCRalphabeta/CD19-depleted stem cell transplant. The V gene is TRBV10-3, the J gene TRBJ2-7; 8 positions match TRBD1. This TCR was recovered from a male patient aged 2 to 10 who had a stem cell transplant for acute lymphoblastic leukemia, so the T cells may come from the graft donor. The CDR3 reads CAIGQGYEQYF. As DNA, the CDR3 is TGTGCCATCGGACAGGGCTACGAGCAGTACTTC.